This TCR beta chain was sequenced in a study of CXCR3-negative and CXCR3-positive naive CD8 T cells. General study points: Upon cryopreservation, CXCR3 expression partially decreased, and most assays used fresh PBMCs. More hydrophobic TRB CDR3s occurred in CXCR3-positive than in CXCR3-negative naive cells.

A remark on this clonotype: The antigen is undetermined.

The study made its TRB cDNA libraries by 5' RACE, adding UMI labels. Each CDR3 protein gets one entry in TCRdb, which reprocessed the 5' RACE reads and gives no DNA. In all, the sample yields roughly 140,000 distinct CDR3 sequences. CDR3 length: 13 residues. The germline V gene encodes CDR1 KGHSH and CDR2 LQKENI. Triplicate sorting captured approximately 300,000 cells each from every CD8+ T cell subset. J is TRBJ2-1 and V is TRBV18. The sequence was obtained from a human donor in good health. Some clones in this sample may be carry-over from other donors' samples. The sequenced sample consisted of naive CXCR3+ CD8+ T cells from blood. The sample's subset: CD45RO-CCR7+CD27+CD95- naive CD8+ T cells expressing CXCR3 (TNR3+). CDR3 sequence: CASSLGPYNEQFF.